This TCR beta chain was sequenced for a study of tumor-infiltrating lymphocytes in primary liver carcinoma. This clonotype was observed a handful of times. The tissue used was unsorted bulk material of roughly 17-34 mg. RNA and DNA were co-extracted from it with the AllPrep DNA/RNA mini kit. Patients underwent surgical resection for primary liver carcinoma. Tumor samples all exceeded 75% viable tumor cells. The CDR3 is made up of 11 amino acids. Germline V CDR1 and CDR2: MNHEY, SVGEGT. V lost 8 bases, J lost 11 bases, and 15 bases lay in between. Priming with a constant-region primer yielded TCR beta cDNA from 400 to 550 ng total RNA. Libraries of TCR beta came from three nested multiplex PCR rounds with slightly modified ARM-PCR. Rounds one and two of PCR, each of roughly 11 cycles, were primed with TRBV1-TRBV30 forward primers and a C-beta reverse primer. TCRdb passed the multiplex PCR reads through MiXCR, listing each CDR3 protein once. Among more than 95,000 distinct CDR3 sequences listed, approximately 78% were seen once.

This receptor was identified in a middle-aged man with primary liver carcinoma and hepatitis B virus infection. The sequenced sample consisted of liver tumor tissue from sampling region 3. Subset defined: tumor region T3, left-lateral pole. The V and J genes are TRBV6-2 or TRBV6-3 and TRBJ1-1, with unresolved D. The CDR3 loop reads CASGSAGLAFF. CDR3 in DNA: TGTGCCAGCGGTTCGGCAGGACTGGCTTTCTTT.